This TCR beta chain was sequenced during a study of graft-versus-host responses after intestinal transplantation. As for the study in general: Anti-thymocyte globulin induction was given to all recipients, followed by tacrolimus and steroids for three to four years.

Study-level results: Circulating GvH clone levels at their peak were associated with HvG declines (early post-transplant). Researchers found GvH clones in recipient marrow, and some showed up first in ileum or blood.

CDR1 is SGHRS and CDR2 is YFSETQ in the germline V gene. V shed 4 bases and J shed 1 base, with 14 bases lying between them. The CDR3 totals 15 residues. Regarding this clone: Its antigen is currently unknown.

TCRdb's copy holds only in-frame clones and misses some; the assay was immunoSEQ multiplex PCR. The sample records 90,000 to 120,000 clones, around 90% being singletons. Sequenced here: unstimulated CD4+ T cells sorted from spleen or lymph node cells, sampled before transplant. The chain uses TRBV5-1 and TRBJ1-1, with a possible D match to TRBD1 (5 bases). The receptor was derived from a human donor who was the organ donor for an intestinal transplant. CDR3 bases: TGCGCCAGCAGCGCCATGGGGACTGAGAACACTGAAGCTTTCTTT. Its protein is CASSAMGTENTEAFF.